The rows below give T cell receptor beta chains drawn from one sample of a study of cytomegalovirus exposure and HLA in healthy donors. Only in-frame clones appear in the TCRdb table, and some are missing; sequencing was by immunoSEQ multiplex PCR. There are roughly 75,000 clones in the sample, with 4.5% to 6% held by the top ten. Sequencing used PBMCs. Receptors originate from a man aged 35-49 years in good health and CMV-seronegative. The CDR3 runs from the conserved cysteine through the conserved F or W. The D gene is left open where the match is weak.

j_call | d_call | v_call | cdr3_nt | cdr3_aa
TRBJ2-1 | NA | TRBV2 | TGTGCCAGCAGTGTAGGAGGCGATGAGCAGTTCTTC | CASSVGGDEQFF
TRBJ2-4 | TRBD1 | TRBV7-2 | TGTGCCAGCAGCTCAAGATACCGGGACAGGAGGAACATTCAGTACTTC | CASSSRYRDRRNIQYF
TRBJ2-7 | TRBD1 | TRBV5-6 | TGTGCCAGCAGCTACGGACAGGGAACCTACGAGCAGTACTTC | CASSYGQGTYEQYF
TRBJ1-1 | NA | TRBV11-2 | TGTGCCATCAGAACAATCCATAAAGGGAGTTTTGGGGCTTTCTTT | CAIRTIHKGSFGAFF
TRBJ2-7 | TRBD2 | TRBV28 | TGTGCCAGCAGGCGCGGGGGGCACGAGCAGTACTTC | CASRRGGHEQYF
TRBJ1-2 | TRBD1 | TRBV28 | TGTGCCAGCAGTTTATTGAGACAGGGATATGGCTACACCTTC | CASSLLRQGYGYTF
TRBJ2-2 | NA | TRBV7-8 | TGTGCCAGCAGCTTAGTCCGTAGGGACTCGGAGCTGTTTTTT | CASSLVRRDSELFF
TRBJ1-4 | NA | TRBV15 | TGTGCCACCAGCGGGGGGGGGACGGATGAAAAACTGTTTTTT | CATSGGGTDEKLFF
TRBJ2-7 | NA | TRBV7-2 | TGTGCCAGCACCATCAAGGGGGGGGTCCACGAGCAGTACTTC | CASTIKGGVHEQYF
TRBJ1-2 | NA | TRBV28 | TGTGCCAGCATATCGGCAGGGAACTACGGCTACACCTTC | CASISAGNYGYTF
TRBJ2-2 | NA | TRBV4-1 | TGCGCCAGCAGCCAAGCTTGGGCAGGGAAGACCGGGGAGCTGTTTTTT | CASSQAWAGKTGELFF
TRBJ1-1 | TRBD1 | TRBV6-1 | TGTGCCAGCAGTGAGTATCAGGGGGGCACTGAAGCTTTCTTT | CASSEYQGGTEAFF
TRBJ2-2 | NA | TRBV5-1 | TGCGCCAGCAGCCGAGAAGGAGGCGCGAACACCGGGGAGCTGTTTTTT | CASSREGGANTGELFF
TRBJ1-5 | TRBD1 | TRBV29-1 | TGCAGCGTCATTTCCGGGACAGGGAGCCAGCCCCAGCATTTT | CSVISGTGSQPQHF
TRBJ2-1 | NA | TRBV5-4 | TGTGCCAGCAGCTTGGCACTAGAAAATGAGCAGTTCTTC | CASSLALENEQFF
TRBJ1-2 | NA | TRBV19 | TGTGCCAGTAGTCCAAGTACAGGGTTCCTCTCATATGGCTACACCTTC | CASSPSTGFLSYGYTF